Sequencing of this TCR beta chain was carried out in a study of OX40 agonist ivuxolimab in advanced cancers. Across the whole study: Ivuxolimab is a fully human IgG2 antibody that activates OX40 (CD134).

TCRdb keeps only in-frame clones here, not all; method: immunoSEQ multiplex PCR. The data hold tens of thousands of clones, with about 85% observed a single time. The CDR3 runs to 14 residues. Trimming stripped 2 bases from V and 2 bases from J, with 10 bases between. Looked up from germline, CDR1 is SNHLY and CDR2 is FYNNEI. This TCR derives from an adult with an advanced solid tumor such as melanoma, head and neck, liver or kidney cancer. The material sequenced was CD4+ or CD8+ T cells sorted from blood, taken in a trial of the OX40 agonist ivuxolimab. This chain links TRBV2 with TRBJ2-7; weak D call: TRBD1 (5 bases). Here the CDR3 DNA reads TGTGCCAGCAGTGAACAGGGCCCCGCCTACGAGCAGTACTTC. This sequence encodes CASSEQGPAYEQYF.